This T cell receptor beta chain was sequenced in a study of sequential checkpoint blockade in melanoma. As for the study in general: Twenty-two patients had tumor biopsies before treatment and at week 13.

The protocol was immunoSEQ multiplex PCR, while the TCRdb copy is restricted to in-frame clones and leaves out a portion. The sample includes 5,000 to 6,500 clones, approximately 24% of them seen just once. This CDR3 region has 15 residues. Germline values: CDR1 SGHRS, CDR2 YFSETQ. V was trimmed by 2 bases and J by 0 bases, leaving 12 bases between them. Stated treatment: randomized to nivolumab then ipilimumab (arm A) or the reverse (arm B). None of the patients previously received DNA-damaging chemotherapy. This sequence originates from a human donor with melanoma. This material consisted of tumor tissue (inferred from file names), taken from a patient given nivolumab and ipilimumab in sequence. The chain joins TRBV5-1 to TRBJ2-7, with D tentatively TRBD1 (6 bases). Written as DNA, the CDR3 is TGCGCCAGCAGCTTCGACAGGCCGAGCTCCTACGAGCAGTACTTC. It specifies CASSFDRPSSYEQYF.